A single sample is the source of the 5 T cell receptor beta chains below, sequenced in a study of T cell responses to AZD1222 COVID-19 vaccine. Some clones are missing from TCRdb's copy, which holds only in-frame ones; the method was immunoSEQ multiplex PCR. This repertoire shows about 120,000 clones, over 75% found once; its top ten account for roughly 1.2%. The source was peripheral blood, collected on day 0 of AZD1222 vaccination. These receptors originate from an adult in good health.

The chain employs TRBV4-3 and TRBJ2-4; no firm D call. The V end lost 0 bases, the J end lost 2 bases, and 11 bases lay between the germline ends. Looked up from germline, CDR1 is LGHNA and CDR2 is YSLEER. The length of the CDR3 is 16 residues. CDR3 nucleotides: TGCGCCAGCAGCCAAGATCCCTACAGTACCAAAAACATTCAGTACTTC. Its protein is CASSQDPYSTKNIQYF.

V and J are TRBV15 and TRBJ1-5; D unresolved. Trimming removed 1 base from V and 6 bases from J, with 4 bases in between. This CDR3 has 12 amino acids. The germline CDR1 and CDR2 sequences are LNHNV and YYDKDF (reference sequence). The CDR3, as DNA: TGTGCCACCAGCAGAGTGGCTCAGCCCCAGCATTTT. It encodes CATSRVAQPQHF.

V usage is TRBV4-2 and J usage is TRBJ2-7; D not resolved. Trimming pared 1 base from V and 3 bases from J, leaving 19 bases between. This CDR3 comprises 17 residues. CDR1 LGHNA and CDR2 YNFKEQ come from the germline V gene. The CDR3: CASSQVGLSIHNYEQYF. In nucleotides, the CDR3 is TGTGCCAGCAGCCAAGTAGGTTTGTCCATCCATAACTACGAGCAGTACTTC.

The genes are TRBV19 and TRBJ2-1; D might be TRBD1 (6 bases). The ends were cut back, 9 bases at V and 1 base at J, with 16 bases in the middle. The CDR3 spans 15 residues. Germline V gene lookup returns CDR1 LNHDA and CDR2 SQIVND (reference sequence). This CDR3 is CASRTTGRSYNEQFF. The CDR3 nucleotides are TGTGCCAGCCGTACAACAGGGAGATCCTACAATGAGCAGTTCTTC.

The rearrangement links TRBV7-9 to TRBJ1-1; 8 bases agree with TRBD1. Germline V gene data show CDR1 as SEHNR and CDR2 as FQNEAQ (reference sequence). The CDR3 has 13 amino acids. V dropped 4 bases and J dropped 5; count of bases not matched to a gene: 3. CDR3 residues: CASSSYRGTEAFF. The CDR3 bases are TGTGCCAGCAGCTCCTACAGGGGGACTGAAGCTTTCTTT.